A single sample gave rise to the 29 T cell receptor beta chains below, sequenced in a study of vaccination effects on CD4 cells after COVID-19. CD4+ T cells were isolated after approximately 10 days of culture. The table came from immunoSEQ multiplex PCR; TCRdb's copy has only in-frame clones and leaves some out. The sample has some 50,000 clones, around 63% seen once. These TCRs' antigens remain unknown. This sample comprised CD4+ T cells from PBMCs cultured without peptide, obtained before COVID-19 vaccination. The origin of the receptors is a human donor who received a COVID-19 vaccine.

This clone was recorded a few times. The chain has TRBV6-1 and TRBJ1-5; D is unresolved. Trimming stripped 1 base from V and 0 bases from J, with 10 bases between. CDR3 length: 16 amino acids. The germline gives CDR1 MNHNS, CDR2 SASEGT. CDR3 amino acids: CASSEVWDYSNQPQHF. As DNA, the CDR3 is TGTGCCAGCAGTGAAGTGTGGGATTATAGCAATCAGCCCCAGCATTTT.

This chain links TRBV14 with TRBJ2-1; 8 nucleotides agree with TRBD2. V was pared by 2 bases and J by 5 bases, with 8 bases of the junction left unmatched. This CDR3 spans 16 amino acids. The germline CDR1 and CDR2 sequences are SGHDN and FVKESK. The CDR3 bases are TGTGCCAGCAGCCAACTTCGGACTAGCAGAAACAATGAGCAGTTCTTC. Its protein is CASSQLRTSRNNEQFF.

CDR3 nucleotides: TGTGCCACCAGCAGATATCAAGGGGGGAGGGGGCTATTCTACGAGCAGTACTTC. Its protein product is CATSRYQGGRGLFYEQYF. V is TRBV15 and J is TRBJ2-7; D possibly matches TRBD1 or TRBD2 (7 bases each). This CDR3 is 18 amino acids long. CDR1 and CDR2 (germline): LNHNV, YYDKDF (reference sequence). V dropped 2 bases and J dropped 3 bases, with 23 bases sitting between them.

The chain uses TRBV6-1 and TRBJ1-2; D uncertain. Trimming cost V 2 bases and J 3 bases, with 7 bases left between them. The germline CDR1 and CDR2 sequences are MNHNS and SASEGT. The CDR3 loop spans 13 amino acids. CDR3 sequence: CASSESAHYGYTF. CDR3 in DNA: TGTGCCAGCAGTGAATCGGCCCACTATGGCTACACCTTC.

This CDR3 reads CASSLSLAGVAREETQYF. In nucleotides, the CDR3 is TGTGCCAGCAGCTTATCTCTAGCGGGGGTGGCGAGGGAAGAGACCCAGTACTTC. The chain recombines TRBV7-2 with TRBJ2-5, with 10 bases lining up with TRBD2. V lost 2 bases to trimming and J lost 3 bases; unmatched junction nucleotides: 12. This CDR3 has 18 residues. The germline gives CDR1 SGHTA, CDR2 FQGNSA. The full variable domain, in which reference TRBV7-2 and TRBJ2-5 provide the parts outside the CDR3, is GAGVSQSPSNKVTEKGKDVELRCDPISGHTALYWYRQSLGQGLEFLIYFQGNSAPDKSGLPSDRFSAERTGGSVSTLTIQRTQQEDSAVYLCASSLSLAGVAREETQYFGPGTRLLVL.

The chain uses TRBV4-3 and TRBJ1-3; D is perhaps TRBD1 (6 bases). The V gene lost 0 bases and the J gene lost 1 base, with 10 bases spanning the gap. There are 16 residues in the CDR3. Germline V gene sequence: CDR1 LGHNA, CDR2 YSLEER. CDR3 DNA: TGCGCCAGCAGCCAAGAACTGGGGGCGTCTGGAAACACCATATATTTT. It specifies CASSQELGASGNTIYF.

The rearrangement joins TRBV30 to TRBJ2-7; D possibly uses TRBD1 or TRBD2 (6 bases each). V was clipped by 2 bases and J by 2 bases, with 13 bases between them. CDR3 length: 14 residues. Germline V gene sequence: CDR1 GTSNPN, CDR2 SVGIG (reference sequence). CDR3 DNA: TGTGCCTGGAGTAGGGGGGCAAGGACCTACGAGCAGTACTTC. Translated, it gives CAWSRGARTYEQYF.

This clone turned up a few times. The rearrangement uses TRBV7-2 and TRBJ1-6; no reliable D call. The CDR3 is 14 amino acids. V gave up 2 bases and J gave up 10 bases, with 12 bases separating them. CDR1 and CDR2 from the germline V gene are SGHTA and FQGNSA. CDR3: CASSLKWGESPLHF. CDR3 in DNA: TGTGCCAGCAGCTTAAAATGGGGTGAGTCACCCCTCCACTTT.

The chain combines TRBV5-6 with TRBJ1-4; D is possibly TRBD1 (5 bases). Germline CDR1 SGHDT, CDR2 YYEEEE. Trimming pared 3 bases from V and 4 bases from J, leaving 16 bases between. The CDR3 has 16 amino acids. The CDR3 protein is CASSYTTGSVNEKLFF. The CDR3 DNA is TGTGCCAGCAGCTACACTACAGGATCGGTTAATGAAAAACTGTTTTTT.

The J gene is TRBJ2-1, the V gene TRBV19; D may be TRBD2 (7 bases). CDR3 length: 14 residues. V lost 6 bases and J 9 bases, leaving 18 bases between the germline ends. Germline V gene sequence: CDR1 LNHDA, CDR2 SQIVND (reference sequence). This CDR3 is CASSRGAYNGEQFF. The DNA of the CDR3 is TGTGCCAGTAGCCGGGGGGCCTATAACGGTGAGCAGTTCTTC.

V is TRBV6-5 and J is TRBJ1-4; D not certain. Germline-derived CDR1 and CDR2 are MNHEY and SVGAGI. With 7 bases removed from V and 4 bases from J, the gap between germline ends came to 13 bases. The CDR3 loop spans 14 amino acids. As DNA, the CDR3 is TGTGCCAGCAACCCCAGGTCATTTAATGAAAAACTGTTTTTT. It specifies CASNPRSFNEKLFF.

The CDR3 DNA sequence: TGTGCCGTACACAGGGGACTCACAGATACGCAGTATTTT. Protein product: CAVHRGLTDTQYF. The chain couples TRBV6-5 to TRBJ2-3; TRBD1 is a possible D gene (7 bases). The CDR3 is 13 amino acids. Deletions cut 11 bases from V and 2 bases from J, with 14 bases between. The germline gives CDR1 MNHEY, CDR2 SVGAGI.

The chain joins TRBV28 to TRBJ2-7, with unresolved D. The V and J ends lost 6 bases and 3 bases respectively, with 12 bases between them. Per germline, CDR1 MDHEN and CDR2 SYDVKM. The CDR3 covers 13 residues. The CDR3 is CASSTDLIYEQYF. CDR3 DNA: TGTGCCAGCAGCACCGACTTGATCTACGAGCAGTACTTC. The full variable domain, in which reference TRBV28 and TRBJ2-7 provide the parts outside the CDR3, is DVKVTQSSRYLVKRTGEKVFLECVQDMDHENMFWYRQDPGLGLRLIYFSYDVKMKEKGDIPEGYSVSREKKERFSLILESASTNQTSMYLCASSTDLIYEQYFGPGTRLTVT.

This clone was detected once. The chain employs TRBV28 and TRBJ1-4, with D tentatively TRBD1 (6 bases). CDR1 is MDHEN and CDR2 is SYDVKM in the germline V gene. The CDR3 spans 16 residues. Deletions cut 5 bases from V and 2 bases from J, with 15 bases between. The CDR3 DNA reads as TGTGCCAGCAGTCAACAGGGCCCGACGACTAATGAAAAACTGTTTTTT. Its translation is CASSQQGPTTNEKLFF.

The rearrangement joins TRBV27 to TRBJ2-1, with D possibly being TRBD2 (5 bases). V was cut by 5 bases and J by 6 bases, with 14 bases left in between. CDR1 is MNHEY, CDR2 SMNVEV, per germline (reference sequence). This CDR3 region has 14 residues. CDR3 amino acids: CASSIPSSLNEQFF. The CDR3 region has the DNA TGTGCCAGCAGTATCCCTAGCTCACTCAATGAGCAGTTCTTC.

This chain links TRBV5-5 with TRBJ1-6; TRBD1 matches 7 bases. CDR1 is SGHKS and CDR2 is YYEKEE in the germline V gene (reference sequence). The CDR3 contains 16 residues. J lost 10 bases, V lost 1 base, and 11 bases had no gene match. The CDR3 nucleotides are TGTGCCAGCAGCTTGATAGACAGGGTGTATGAATCACCCCTCCACTTT. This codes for CASSLIDRVYESPLHF.

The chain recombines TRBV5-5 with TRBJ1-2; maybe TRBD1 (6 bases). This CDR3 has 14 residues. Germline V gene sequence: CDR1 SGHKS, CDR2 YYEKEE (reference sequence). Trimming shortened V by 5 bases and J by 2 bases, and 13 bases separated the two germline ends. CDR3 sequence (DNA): TGTGCCAGCAGTGGAGGTAGGGGGAACTATGGCTACACCTTC. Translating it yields CASSGGRGNYGYTF.

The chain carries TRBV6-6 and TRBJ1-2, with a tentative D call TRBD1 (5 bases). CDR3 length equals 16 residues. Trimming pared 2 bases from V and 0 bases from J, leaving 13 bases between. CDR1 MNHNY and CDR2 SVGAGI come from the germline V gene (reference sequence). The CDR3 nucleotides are TGTGCCAGCAGTTACCCCTCCTGGGACGCTAACTATGGCTACACCTTC. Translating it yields CASSYPSWDANYGYTF.

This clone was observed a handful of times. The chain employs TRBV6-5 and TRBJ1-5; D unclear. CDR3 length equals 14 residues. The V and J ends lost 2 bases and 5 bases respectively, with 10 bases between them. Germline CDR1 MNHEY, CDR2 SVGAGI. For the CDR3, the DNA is TGTGCCAGCAGTTACCAGCGGGATCATCAGCCCCAGCATTTT. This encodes CASSYQRDHQPQHF.

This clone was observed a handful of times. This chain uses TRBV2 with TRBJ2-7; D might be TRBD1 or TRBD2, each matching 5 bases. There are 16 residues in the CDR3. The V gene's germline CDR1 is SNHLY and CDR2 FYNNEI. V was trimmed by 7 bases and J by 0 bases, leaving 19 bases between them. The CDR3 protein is CASKWTGTASSYEQYF. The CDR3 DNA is TGTGCCAGCAAGTGGACCGGGACCGCGAGCTCCTACGAGCAGTACTTC.

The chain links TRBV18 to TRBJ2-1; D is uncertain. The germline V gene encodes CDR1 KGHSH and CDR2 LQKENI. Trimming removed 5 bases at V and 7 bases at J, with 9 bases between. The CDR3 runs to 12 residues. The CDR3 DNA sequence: TGTGCCAGCTCATCTACTCAAAATGAGCAGTTCTTC. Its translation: CASSSTQNEQFF.

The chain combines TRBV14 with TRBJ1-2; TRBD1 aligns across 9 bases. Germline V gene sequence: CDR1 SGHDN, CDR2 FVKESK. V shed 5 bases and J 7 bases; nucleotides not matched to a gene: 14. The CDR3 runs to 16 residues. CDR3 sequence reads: CASSARLTGGGIGYTF. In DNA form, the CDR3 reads TGTGCCAGCAGCGCGCGCCTGACAGGGGGGGGGATTGGCTACACCTTC.

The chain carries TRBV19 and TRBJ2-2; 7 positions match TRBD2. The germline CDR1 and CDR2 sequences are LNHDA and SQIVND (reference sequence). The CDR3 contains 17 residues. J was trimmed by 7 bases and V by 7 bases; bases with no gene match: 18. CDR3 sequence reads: CASMASGERIASGELFF. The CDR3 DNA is TGTGCCAGTATGGCTAGCGGCGAAAGGATTGCGAGCGGGGAGCTGTTTTTT.

This chain's CDR3 is CASSPGRNSYEQYF. The CDR3 DNA reads TGTGCCAGCTCACCGGGACGGAATTCCTACGAGCAGTACTTC. The V call is TRBV18, the J call TRBJ2-7, with D perhaps TRBD1 or TRBD2 (5 bases each). The CDR3 has 14 amino acids. Germline CDR1 KGHSH, CDR2 LQKENI. The V end was cut by 3 bases, the J end by 1 base, with 10 bases between.

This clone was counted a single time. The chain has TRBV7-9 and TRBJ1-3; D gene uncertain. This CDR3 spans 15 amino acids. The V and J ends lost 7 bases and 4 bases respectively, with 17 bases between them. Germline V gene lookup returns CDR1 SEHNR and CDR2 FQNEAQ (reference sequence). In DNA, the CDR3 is TGTGCCAGCAATATCAGACGGAACAGCGGAAACACCATATATTTT. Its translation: CASNIRRNSGNTIYF.

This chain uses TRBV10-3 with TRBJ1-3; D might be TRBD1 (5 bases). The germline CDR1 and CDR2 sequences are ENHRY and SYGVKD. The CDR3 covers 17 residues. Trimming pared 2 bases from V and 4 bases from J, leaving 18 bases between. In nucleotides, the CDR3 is TGTGCCATCAGTGAGCCAGGGTTGAGATCTTCCGGAAACACCATATATTTT. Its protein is CAISEPGLRSSGNTIYF.

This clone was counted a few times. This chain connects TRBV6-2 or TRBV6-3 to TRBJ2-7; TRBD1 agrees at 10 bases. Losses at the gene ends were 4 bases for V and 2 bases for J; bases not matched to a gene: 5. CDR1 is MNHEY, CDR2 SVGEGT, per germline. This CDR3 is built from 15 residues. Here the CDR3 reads CASSLTGGPTYEQYF. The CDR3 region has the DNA TGTGCCAGCAGTTTGACAGGGGGCCCTACCTACGAGCAGTACTTC.

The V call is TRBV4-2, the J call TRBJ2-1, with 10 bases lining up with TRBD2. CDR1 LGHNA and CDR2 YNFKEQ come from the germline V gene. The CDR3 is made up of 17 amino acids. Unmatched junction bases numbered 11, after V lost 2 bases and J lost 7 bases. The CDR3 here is CASSQTAQRGGWNEQFF. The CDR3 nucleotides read TGTGCCAGCAGCCAAACGGCCCAGCGGGGGGGCTGGAATGAGCAGTTCTTC.

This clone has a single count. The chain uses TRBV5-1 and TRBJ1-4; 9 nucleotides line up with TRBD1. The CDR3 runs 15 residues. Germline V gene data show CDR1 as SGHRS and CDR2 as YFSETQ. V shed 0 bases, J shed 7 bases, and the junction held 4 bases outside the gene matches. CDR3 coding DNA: TGCGCCAGCAGCTTGGGACAGGGGGATGGTGAAAAACTGTTTTTT. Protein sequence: CASSLGQGDGEKLFF.